The 13 T cell receptor beta chains given below trace back to one sample, sequenced in a study of CD8+ T cells in alopecia areata. Treatment here: oral pan-JAK inhibitor, 5-10 mg twice daily. Peripheral blood and lesional scalp punch biopsies were taken from alopecia areata patients. Extracted from the samples, RNA was reverse transcribed into cDNA to serve as the sequencing template. Profiled with immunoSEQ multiplex PCR; TCRdb holds only in-frame clones, not every one. The sample lists thousands of clones, 65% to 85% occurring once. The material was skin, obtained at week 24, from a patient treated with tofacitinib. Source of these receptors: a human donor with alopecia areata.

The chain recombines TRBV6-6 with TRBJ1-1; D is unclear. Germline V CDR1 and CDR2: MNHNY, SVGAGI (reference sequence). V lost 2 bases and J lost 5, with 6 bases in between. This CDR3 comprises 12 residues. CDR3 loop: CASSYRSTEAFF. CDR3 DNA sequence: TGTGCCAGCAGTTACCGTTCGACTGAAGCTTTCTTT.

The chain uses TRBV7-2 and TRBJ2-1; TRBD2 matches at 14 bases. J lost 7 bases, V lost 2 bases, and 10 bases had no gene match. Germline values: CDR1 SGHTA, CDR2 FQGNSA. This CDR3 contains 18 residues. The CDR3 coding sequence is TGTGCCAGCAGCTTATCTAGACTAGCGGGGGGGCCTATGAATGAGCAGTTCTTC. Translating it yields CASSLSRLAGGPMNEQFF.

This sequence joins TRBV11-1 and TRBJ2-1; no clear D gene. This CDR3 region has 14 residues. CDR1 and CDR2 (germline): SGHAT, FQDESV (reference sequence). Trimming pared 1 base from V and 9 bases from J, leaving 13 bases between. Written as DNA, the CDR3 is TGTGCCAGCAGCTTAGGCACTCGGACGGGTGAGCAGTTCTTC. It encodes CASSLGTRTGEQFF. Full variable domain (missing parts from reference TRBV11-1 and TRBJ2-1): EAEVAQSPRYKITEKSQAVAFWCDPISGHATLYWYRQILGQGPELLVQFQDESVVDDSQLPKDRFSAERLKGVDSTLKIQPAELGDSAMYLCASSLGTRTGEQFFGPGTRLTVL.

J is TRBJ2-1 and V is TRBV7-2, with 7 bases matching TRBD1. V lost 3 bases and J lost 1; bases outside the gene matches: 9. Germline loops: CDR1 SGHTA, CDR2 FQGNSA. The CDR3 sequence is 17 residues long. CDR3 sequence: CASSLGSPGQSYNEQFF. CDR3 bases: TGTGCCAGCAGCTTGGGCAGTCCGGGACAGTCCTACAATGAGCAGTTCTTC.

This clone turned up a few times. A junction boundary mismatches the germline segment, possibly from a read error. This chain connects TRBV2 to TRBJ1-5; no clear D. The CDR3 sequence is 16 residues long. Per germline, CDR1 SNHLY and CDR2 FYNNEI. Written as DNA, the CDR3 is TGTGCCAGCAGGGAAGGGCCCTGGGAGTCTAATCAGCCCCAGCATTTT. Amino acids: CASREGPWESNQPQHF.

J is TRBJ2-1 and V is TRBV9, with 7 bases that match TRBD2. V lost 4 bases and J lost 2; bases outside the gene matches: 6. The CDR3 consists of 15 residues. The V gene's germline CDR1 is SGDLS and CDR2 YYNGEE. Written as DNA, the CDR3 is TGTGCCAGCAGCCCCCGCGGGGGTACCTACAATGAGCAGTTCTTC. Translation: CASSPRGGTYNEQFF.

This rearrangement joins TRBV7-2 to TRBJ2-1; D may match TRBD1 or TRBD2 (5 bases each). The germline CDR1 and CDR2 sequences are SGHTA and FQGNSA. Between the trimmed V and J ends, which lost 5 bases and 0 bases, there was a span of 14 bases. The CDR3 is made up of 16 amino acids. The chain's CDR3 is CASSPKVGTSYNEQFF. CDR3 nucleotides: TGTGCCAGCAGCCCAAAGGTCGGGACCTCCTACAATGAGCAGTTCTTC.

This clone has a single count. The V and J genes are TRBV7-2 and TRBJ1-6; no clear D. The CDR3 has 16 residues. From germline, CDR1 is SGHTA and CDR2 FQGNSA. V was trimmed by 5 bases and J by 6 bases, leaving 17 bases between them. The CDR3 is CASSRGSGGSNSPLHF. CDR3 sequence (DNA): TGTGCCAGCAGCAGAGGGTCGGGAGGTTCTAATTCACCCCTCCACTTT.

V usage is TRBV7-9 and J usage is TRBJ2-5; TRBD2 matches 8 bases. Germline V gives CDR1 SEHNR, CDR2 FQNEAQ (reference sequence). The trim removed 5 bases at V and 3 bases at J, leaving 11 bases unmatched. The CDR3 is 16 amino acids. The DNA of the CDR3 is TGTGCCAGCAGCCACACACAAGGGCGGGGGGAAGAGACCCAGTACTTC. It specifies CASSHTQGRGEETQYF.

This clone was detected only a few times. The chain employs TRBV27 and TRBJ2-7, with 11 bases matching TRBD1. Germline values: CDR1 MNHEY, CDR2 SMNVEV (reference sequence). The junction had 3 bases not matched to a gene; V was cut back by 3 bases and J by 2 bases. This CDR3 is built from 15 residues. CDR3 bases: TGTGCCAGCAGTTTTTCGGGACAGGGGGCCTACGAGCAGTACTTC. The encoded protein is CASSFSGQGAYEQYF.

The V gene is TRBV23-1, the J gene TRBJ2-3; D not resolved. TRBV23-1 is reported as an ORF; its role is uncertain. The length of the CDR3 is 17 residues. V was cut by 4 bases and J by 0 bases, with 17 bases left in between. DNA of the CDR3: TGCGCCAGCAGTCCCCGGCGAAAAACTACTAGCACAGATACGCAGTATTTT. It specifies CASSPRRKTTSTDTQYF.

The chain carries TRBV10-3 and TRBJ1-2, with unresolved D. The V end was cut by 6 bases, the J end by 4 bases, with 9 bases between. CDR3 length equals 12 residues. Germline-derived CDR1 and CDR2 are ENHRY and SYGVKD. CDR3 residues: CAISQEIYGYTF. CDR3 nucleotide sequence: TGTGCCATCAGCCAGGAAATCTATGGCTACACCTTC.

The V call is TRBV30, the J call TRBJ2-4; tentative D call: TRBD2 (5 bases). This CDR3 has 13 amino acids. V was trimmed by 8 bases and J by 0 bases, leaving 11 bases between them. CDR1 is GTSNPN and CDR2 is SVGIG in the germline V gene (reference sequence). The CDR3 DNA reads TGTGCCGGCACGGGGTTAGCCAAAAACATTCAGTACTTC. It yields the protein CAGTGLAKNIQYF.